The 16 T cell receptor beta chains presented below share a single source sample, sequenced in a study of T cell repertoires in cytomegalovirus infection. TCRdb re-analysed the reads in MiXCR, keeping a single row per CDR3 protein. The table shows approximately 600,000 distinct CDR3 sequences, with around two fifths occurring only once. These TCRs are of unknown antigen specificity. The material was cultured PBMCs, obtained from culture after CMV antigen stimulation. These receptors all come from a human donor in good health (CMV status not recorded). Some clones in this sample may be carry-over from other donors' samples.

This clonotype was picked up many times. The rearrangement joins TRBV7-2 to TRBJ1-2, with D unresolved. The germline V gene encodes CDR1 SGHTA and CDR2 FQGNSA. The CDR3 length is 13 residues. V was trimmed by 0 bases and J by 3 bases, leaving 5 bases between them. CDR3 region: CASSLAGYYGYTF. The CDR3 bases are TGTGCCAGCAGCTTAGCGGGTTACTATGGCTACACCTTC.

This chain joins TRBV7-4 and TRBJ1-5; D might be TRBD1 (6 bases). With 3 bases removed from V and 2 bases from J, the gap between germline ends came to 17 bases. The CDR3 spans 17 residues. Germline V lookup: CDR1 SGHVT, CDR2 SQSDAQ. The CDR3: CASSLGRLGGRNQPQHF. The CDR3 DNA reads TGTGCCAGCAGCTTGGGCCGGCTAGGGGGACGCAATCAGCCCCAGCATTTT.

The chain has TRBV4-3 and TRBJ2-1, with TRBD1 as a possible D gene (6 bases). V was cut by 4 bases and J by 11 bases, with 18 bases left in between. This CDR3 has 14 residues. From germline, CDR1 is LGHNA and CDR2 YSLEER. CDR3 region: CASSPLATTGKQFF. The CDR3 DNA reads as TGCGCCAGCAGCCCCCTTGCTACCACAGGGAAGCAGTTCTTC.

The V and J genes are TRBV4-2 and TRBJ2-7, with 7 bases aligning to TRBD1. The germline gives CDR1 LGHNA, CDR2 YNFKEQ. This CDR3 has 16 residues. After removal of 0 bases from V and 1 base from J, the junction contained 6 bases not matched to a gene. CDR3 nucleotides: TGTGCCAGCAGCCAAGAGGACAGGTATCCATCCTACGAGCAGTACTTC. Residues: CASSQEDRYPSYEQYF.

In its sample, this clonotype was seen a few times. The chain links TRBV6-6 to TRBJ2-1; 10 bases line up with TRBD2. Germline CDR1 reads MNHNY; CDR2 reads SVGAGI (reference sequence). V trimming: 6 bases; J trimming: 5 bases; junction bases outside the gene matches: 4. CDR3 size: 14 residues. The CDR3 spells CASRGLATNNEQFF. The CDR3 nucleotides are TGTGCCAGCAGGGGACTAGCGACAAACAATGAGCAGTTCTTC.

This clonotype was recorded many times. This chain's CDR3 is CASRSGTGGHNYGYTF. DNA of the CDR3: TGTGCCAGCAGATCCGGGACAGGGGGACATAACTATGGCTACACCTTC. The rearrangement uses TRBV7-2 and TRBJ1-2; 11 bases match TRBD1. The V and J ends lost 6 bases and 1 base, in that order; junction bases with no gene match: 7. The germline CDR1 and CDR2 sequences are SGHTA and FQGNSA. CDR3 length: 16 amino acids.

The chain recombines TRBV20-1 with TRBJ1-1; 7 nucleotides line up with TRBD1. The germline CDR1 and CDR2 sequences are DFQATT and SNEGSKA (reference sequence). V lost 3 bases to trimming and J lost 1 base; unmatched junction nucleotides: 5. CDR3 size: 14 residues. This CDR3 reads CSASNRGSNTEAFF. The DNA for the CDR3 is TGCAGTGCTAGTAACAGGGGTTCGAACACTGAAGCTTTCTTT.

The chain employs TRBV6-2 or TRBV6-3 and TRBJ1-5; D might be TRBD1 (6 bases). Between the trimmed V and J ends, which lost 2 bases and 6 bases, there was a span of 11 bases. The CDR3 extends over 14 amino acids. Germline CDR1 MNHEY, CDR2 SVGEGT. CDR3 loop: CASSYGGAGQPQHF. CDR3 DNA sequence: TGTGCCAGCAGTTACGGGGGCGCGGGTCAGCCCCAGCATTTT.

Here the CDR3 reads CATSRDPTPEAFF. CDR3 coding DNA: TGTGCCACCAGCAGAGATCCGACGCCAGAAGCTTTCTTT. The V and J genes are TRBV15 and TRBJ1-1; no clear D gene. The CDR3 length is 13 residues. Germline values: CDR1 LNHNV, CDR2 YYDKDF (reference sequence). V lost 0 bases and J 8 bases, leaving 10 bases between the germline ends.

This clonotype showed up just a few times. This chain uses TRBV11-2 with TRBJ2-7; D might be TRBD1 (6 bases). Germline V gene sequence: CDR1 SGHAT, CDR2 FQNNGV. The CDR3 covers 13 residues. V was pared by 3 bases and J by 6 bases, with 12 bases between. The CDR3: CASSLGSTGEQYF. The CDR3 nucleotides read TGTGCCAGCAGCTTGGGTTCGACAGGCGAGCAGTACTTC.

This chain joins TRBV6-1 and TRBJ2-7, with TRBD2 as a possible D gene (6 bases). Trimming stripped 1 base from V and 2 bases from J, with 12 bases between. The germline CDR1 and CDR2 sequences are MNHNS and SASEGT. CDR3 length: 15 amino acids. The CDR3 nucleotides read TGTGCCAGCAGTGAAGGGGTAGCGGCCACCTACGAGCAGTACTTC. Amino acid sequence: CASSEGVAATYEQYF.

The chain couples TRBV19 to TRBJ2-1; D is uncertain. Trimming left V 4 bases short and J 7 bases short, with 8 bases between. The CDR3 is 12 amino acids. Per germline, CDR1 LNHDA and CDR2 SQIVND (reference sequence). CDR3 bases: TGTGCCAGTAGTAGGGCCTTGAATGAGCAGTTCTTC. This translates into CASSRALNEQFF.

This sequence joins TRBV28 and TRBJ2-4, with 11 bases that match TRBD1. The V gene's germline CDR1 is MDHEN and CDR2 SYDVKM. Trimming took 0 bases from V and 6 from J; bases not matched to a gene: 1. The CDR3 sequence is 15 residues long. The CDR3 bases are TGTGCCAGCAGTTTATGGGGGACAGGGGGAAACATTCAGTACTTC. Its protein product is CASSLWGTGGNIQYF. The complete variable domain, with remaining parts taken from reference TRBV28 and TRBJ2-4, reads DVKVTQSSRYLVKRTGEKVFLECVQDMDHENMFWYRQDPGLGLRLIYFSYDVKMKEKGDIPEGYSVSREKKERFSLILESASTNQTSMYLCASSLWGTGGNIQYFGAGTRLSVL.

The chain is built from TRBV29-1 and TRBJ2-7, with 8 positions matching TRBD2. The germline CDR1 and CDR2 sequences are SQVTM and ANQGSEA. The CDR3 has 12 amino acids. With 7 bases clipped from V and 6 bases from J, the junction kept 8 bases outside the gene matches. DNA of the CDR3: TGCAGCGCTAGCGGGCTCTTCGGCGAGCAGTACTTC. Protein: CSASGLFGEQYF.

This chain links TRBV7-3 with TRBJ1-2, with no clear D. V dropped 5 bases and J dropped 4 bases, with 17 bases sitting between them. Germline V gives CDR1 SGHTA, CDR2 FQGTGA. The CDR3 sequence is 15 residues long. Written as DNA, the CDR3 is TGTGCCAGCAGCCAATCCGGCGGGGAGGCCTATGGCTACACCTTC. This gives the protein CASSQSGGEAYGYTF.

V and J are TRBV6-2 or TRBV6-3 and TRBJ1-2; a possible D gene is TRBD1 (5 bases). There are 14 residues in the CDR3. Trimming pared 6 bases from V and 6 bases from J, leaving 17 bases between. Germline V lookup: CDR1 MNHEY, CDR2 SVGEGT. The CDR3 loop is CASRLRDQRDGYTF. CDR3 DNA: TGTGCCAGCAGATTAAGGGACCAAAGGGATGGCTACACCTTC.